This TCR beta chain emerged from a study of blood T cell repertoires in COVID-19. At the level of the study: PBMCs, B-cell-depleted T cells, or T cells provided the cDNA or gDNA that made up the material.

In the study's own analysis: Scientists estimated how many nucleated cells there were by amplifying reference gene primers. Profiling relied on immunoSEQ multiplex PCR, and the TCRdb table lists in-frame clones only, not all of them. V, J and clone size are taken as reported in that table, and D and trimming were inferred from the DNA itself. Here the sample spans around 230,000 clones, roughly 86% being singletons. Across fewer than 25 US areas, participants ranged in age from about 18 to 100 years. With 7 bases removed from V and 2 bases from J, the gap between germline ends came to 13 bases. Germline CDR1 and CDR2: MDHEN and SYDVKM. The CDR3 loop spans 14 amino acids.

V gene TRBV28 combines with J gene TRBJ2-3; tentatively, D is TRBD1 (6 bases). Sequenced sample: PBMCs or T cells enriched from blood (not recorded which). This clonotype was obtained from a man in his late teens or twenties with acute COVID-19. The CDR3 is CASTADRSTDTQYF. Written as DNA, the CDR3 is TGTGCCAGCACTGCGGACAGATCCACAGATACGCAGTATTTT.